This T cell receptor beta chain was documented in a study of CD8+ T cells in alopecia areata. Across the whole study: Patients in the treated group were given tofacitinib by mouth, 5 to 10 mg twice a day.

Trimming stripped 4 bases from V and 9 bases from J, with 17 bases between. The CDR3 extends over 15 amino acids. Germline V gene lookup returns CDR1 SGDLS and CDR2 YYNGEE. This sample's treatment: oral pan-JAK inhibitor, 5-10 mg twice daily. A FACSAria was used to sort CD4+ and CD8+ T cells. These cells came from PBMCs. Study observations and caveats: Lesional scalp exceeded normal scalp in clonality, especially in alopecia totalis/universalis.

Notes on this clone: Its antigen is unknown.

Sequencing relied on a cDNA template that was reverse transcribed from extracted RNA. The repertoire was sequenced with immunoSEQ multiplex PCR; TCRdb's copy has only in-frame clones and lacks some. The repertoire includes around 150,000 clones, around three fifths of them detected once, and approximately 15% sits in the top ten. This sample comprised CD4+ T cells sorted from blood, obtained at week 24, from a patient treated with tofacitinib. The TCR originated in a human donor with alopecia areata. This chain links TRBV9 with TRBJ1-6; D unclear. The CDR3, as DNA: TGTGCCAGCAGCTCCGGGAGACTAGATGGTTCACCCCTCCACTTT. It is translated as CASSSGRLDGSPLHF.